The 26 T cell receptor beta chains below come from one sample, sequenced in a study of blood T cell repertoires in COVID-19. Generated by immunoSEQ multiplex PCR, the TCRdb table keeps only in-frame clones and is missing some. The data show 250,000 to 300,000 clones, with 86% seen just once and approximately 14% held by the top ten. The specimen was peripheral blood. The receptors derive from an older woman with COVID-19, enrolled during active disease.

The chain combines TRBV28 with TRBJ2-6; 7 nucleotides align to TRBD1. V trimming: 6 bases; J trimming: 0 bases; junction bases outside the gene matches: 11. The CDR3 is made up of 18 amino acids. Per the germline V gene, CDR1 is MDHEN and CDR2 is SYDVKM. CDR3 amino acids: CASRSRDRFFSGANVLTF. CDR3 DNA sequence: TGTGCCAGCAGATCCCGGGACAGATTTTTCTCTGGGGCCAACGTCCTGACTTTC.

The V call is TRBV18, the J call TRBJ1-1, with 9 bases that match TRBD1. V was pared by 4 bases and J by 7 bases, with 10 bases of the junction left unmatched. Germline V gives CDR1 KGHSH, CDR2 LQKENI. The CDR3 covers 15 residues. The DNA for the CDR3 is TGTGCCAGCTCACGGTTACAGGGGGCGTTTGGTGAAGCTTTCTTT. It specifies CASSRLQGAFGEAFF.

The chain is built from TRBV19 and TRBJ2-7; perhaps TRBD1 as D (6 bases). This CDR3 has 13 amino acids. Germline values: CDR1 LNHDA, CDR2 SQIVND (reference sequence). The V end was cut by 6 bases, the J end by 4 bases, with 13 bases between. The CDR3 nucleotides read TGTGCCAGTAGCGTACTGACAGGTTACGAGCAGTACTTC. Translated, it gives CASSVLTGYEQYF.

The CDR3, as DNA: TGTGCCAGCACCCTGGGGGGACAGGGGAAGGGGAACACTGAAGCTTTCTTT. Translating it yields CASTLGGQGKGNTEAFF. This chain uses TRBV9 with TRBJ1-1; 10 nucleotides match TRBD1. This CDR3 comprises 17 residues. Germline lookup yields CDR1 SGDLS and CDR2 YYNGEE. V was clipped by 6 bases and J by 1 base; unmatched bases: 12.

This chain joins TRBV11-2 and TRBJ1-3; D ambiguous. CDR1 is SGHAT and CDR2 is FQNNGV in the germline V gene. Trimming shortened V by 2 bases and J by 0 bases, and 8 bases separated the two germline ends. The CDR3 is 15 amino acids. The DNA of the CDR3 is TGTGCCAGCAGCTTACAAAGGAGCTCTGGAAACACCATATATTTT. Translation: CASSLQRSSGNTIYF.

This clone was counted once. The chain joins TRBV18 to TRBJ2-7; tentative D call: TRBD1 (6 bases). This CDR3 is built from 15 residues. V gave up 3 bases and J gave up 5 bases, with 17 bases separating them. The germline gives CDR1 KGHSH, CDR2 LQKENI. CDR3 amino acids: CASSPWAGVENEQYF. The CDR3, as DNA: TGTGCCAGCTCACCGTGGGCAGGGGTTGAGAACGAGCAGTACTTC.

The V gene is TRBV20-1, the J gene TRBJ2-4; D is possibly TRBD2 (6 bases). This CDR3 contains 11 residues. CDR1 is DFQATT and CDR2 is SNEGSKA in the germline V gene (reference sequence). V lost 6 bases to trimming and J lost 8 bases, with 11 bases between them. The CDR3 region is CSAAAGYIQYF. For the CDR3, the DNA is TGCAGTGCCGCCGCGGGGTACATTCAGTACTTC.

V and J are TRBV2 and TRBJ2-5; 13 nucleotides match TRBD2. The CDR3 is 16 amino acids. V was clipped by 5 bases and J by 4 bases; unmatched bases: 7. Germline assignment: CDR1 SNHLY and CDR2 FYNNEI. This CDR3 is CASSSGLAGVPETQYF. CDR3 in DNA: TGTGCCAGCAGTTCCGGACTAGCGGGGGTCCCAGAGACCCAGTACTTC.

The chain joins TRBV27 to TRBJ2-2; weak D call: TRBD2 (6 bases). Between the trimmed V and J ends, which lost 3 bases and 4 bases, there was a span of 15 bases. Looked up from germline, CDR1 is MNHEY and CDR2 is SMNVEV (reference sequence). This CDR3 has 16 amino acids. CDR3 in DNA: TGTGCCAGCAGTTTCGCCCGCGACGGGGGCACCGGGGAGCTGTTTTTT. This translates into CASSFARDGGTGELFF.

The chain couples TRBV28 to TRBJ1-1, with 7 positions matching TRBD1. Trimming cost V 6 bases and J 4 bases; bases outside gene matches: 8. Germline CDR1 is MDHEN and CDR2 is SYDVKM. The CDR3 is made up of 14 amino acids. Here the CDR3 reads CASSAHQGGTEAFF. The CDR3 bases are TGTGCCAGCAGCGCGCATCAGGGGGGCACTGAAGCTTTCTTT.

The chain links TRBV12-5 to TRBJ2-3; 8 nucleotides match TRBD1. Germline-derived CDR1 and CDR2 are LGHNT and FRNRAP. V dropped 5 bases and J dropped 4; count of bases not matched to a gene: 5. This CDR3 has 14 residues. The CDR3 nucleotides are TGTGCTAGTGGTCCCGGACAGGGACCAGATACGCAGTATTTT. Protein: CASGPGQGPDTQYF.

The chain uses TRBV12-3 or TRBV12-4 and TRBJ1-1; D call uncertain. V dropped 3 bases and J dropped 10 bases, with 12 bases sitting between them. The CDR3 runs 12 residues. This CDR3 reads CASSFLQASAFF. The CDR3 DNA is TGTGCCAGCAGTTTTTTGCAGGCTTCAGCTTTCTTT.

The chain recombines TRBV7-2 with TRBJ2-2; 7 bases line up with TRBD2. The CDR3 runs 14 residues. After removal of 5 bases from V and 5 bases from J, the junction contained 5 bases not matched to a gene. Germline assignment: CDR1 SGHTA and CDR2 FQGNSA. The CDR3 reads CASSRRERTGELFF. The DNA for the CDR3 is TGTGCCAGCAGCCGGCGGGAGAGGACCGGGGAGCTGTTTTTT.

V is TRBV5-1 and J is TRBJ1-4; the match to TRBD1 covers 8 bases. CDR3 size: 16 residues. V gave up 5 bases and J gave up 7 bases; unmatched junction bases: 13. Germline V gene data show CDR1 as SGHRS and CDR2 as YFSETQ. The CDR3 loop reads CASSSIQGAGGEKLFF. The CDR3 nucleotides are TGCGCCAGCAGTTCGATCCAGGGGGCTGGCGGTGAAAAACTGTTTTTT.

The CDR3 coding sequence is TGTGCCAGCAGTTTGCCCGCCGGGGGAGAGACCCAGTACTTC. It codes for CASSLPAGGETQYF. The rearrangement links TRBV27 to TRBJ2-5, with TRBD2 as a possible D gene (6 bases). Trimming cost V 3 bases and J 4 bases, with 12 bases left between them. Germline V gene sequence: CDR1 MNHEY, CDR2 SMNVEV (reference sequence). The CDR3 is 14 residues long.

This chain uses TRBV12-3 or TRBV12-4 with TRBJ1-1, with TRBD1 identical over 7 bases. The CDR3 extends over 13 amino acids. J gave up 7 bases and V 6 bases, and 8 bases lay outside the gene matches. The CDR3 DNA reads as TGTGCCAGCAGCTATGACAGGGCGAGTGAAGCTTTCTTT. Its translation is CASSYDRASEAFF.

The V gene is TRBV2, the J gene TRBJ1-3, with 8 nucleotides matching TRBD1. The CDR3 contains 16 residues. Germline CDR1 and CDR2: SNHLY and FYNNEI. V trimming: 5 bases; J trimming: 0 bases; junction bases outside the gene matches: 6. The CDR3 bases are TGTGCCAGCAGTTTAACAGGGGGGAGCTCTGGAAACACCATATATTTT. Protein: CASSLTGGSSGNTIYF.

The chain uses TRBV7-9 and TRBJ1-2; D possibly corresponds to TRBD1 (6 bases). The CDR3 loop spans 14 amino acids. Germline values: CDR1 SEHNR, CDR2 FQNEAQ (reference sequence). V was pared by 6 bases and J by 3 bases, with 14 bases between. CDR3 sequence (DNA): TGTGCCAGCAGGGGCGGGGGCGCCTACTATGGCTACACCTTC. As protein: CASRGGGAYYGYTF.

The gene calls are TRBV10-1 and TRBJ2-3, with 9 bases matching TRBD2. The CDR3 extends over 15 amino acids. The ends lost 5 bases at V and 10 bases at J; junction bases unmatched: 13. Germline V CDR1 and CDR2: WNHNN, SYGVQD (reference sequence). CDR3 sequence reads: CASSLSVAGAGAQYF. CDR3 DNA sequence: TGCGCCAGCAGTTTATCGGTAGCGGGGGCCGGGGCGCAGTATTTT.

This clone was observed a single time. The CDR3 region is CATSTQADQETQYF. CDR3 coding DNA: TGTGCCACCTCGACCCAGGCAGACCAAGAGACCCAGTACTTC. The chain joins TRBV2 to TRBJ2-5; D gene uncertain. This CDR3 has 14 residues. Germline V gives CDR1 SNHLY, CDR2 FYNNEI. Trimming took 10 bases from V and 0 from J, leaving 15 bases between them.

The rearrangement uses TRBV30 and TRBJ1-4, with TRBD1 as a possible D gene (5 bases). The CDR3 spans 14 residues. CDR1 GTSNPN and CDR2 SVGIG come from the germline V gene (reference sequence). V was trimmed by 4 bases and J by 8 bases, leaving 17 bases between them. Written as DNA, the CDR3 is TGTGCCTGGAAAAGGTTCGGGGACTCAGAAAAACTGTTTTTT. It yields the protein CAWKRFGDSEKLFF.

The rearrangement links TRBV6-2 or TRBV6-3 to TRBJ1-1; D is unresolved. This CDR3 spans 13 amino acids. V lost 5 bases, J lost 7 bases, and 14 bases lay in between. Germline lookup yields CDR1 MNHEY and CDR2 SVGEGT. CDR3 nucleotide sequence: TGTGCCAGCAGTAAAACTCCCGAGGGTGAAGCTTTCTTT. Its protein is CASSKTPEGEAFF.

The chain carries TRBV7-2 and TRBJ1-2; no definite D call. Germline CDR1 SGHTA, CDR2 FQGNSA. Between the trimmed V and J ends, which lost 5 bases and 7 bases, there was a span of 11 bases. The length of the CDR3 is 12 residues. The CDR3 nucleotides are TGTGCCAGCAGCCCCCGCAGTGGTGGCTACACCTTC. Translating it yields CASSPRSGGYTF.

The V gene is TRBV29-1, the J gene TRBJ2-2, with a tentative D call TRBD1 (6 bases). The CDR3 has 13 residues. The V end lost 6 bases, the J end lost 7 bases, and 15 bases lay between the germline ends. The germline CDR1 and CDR2 sequences are SQVTM and ANQGSEA. The chain's CDR3 is CSVDDRFSGELFF. CDR3 DNA sequence: TGCAGCGTGGACGACAGGTTTAGCGGGGAGCTGTTTTTT.

The chain couples TRBV6-6 to TRBJ2-3; D is possibly TRBD2 (5 bases). The V end was cut by 7 bases, the J end by 6 bases, with 14 bases between. This CDR3 has 13 residues. Per germline, CDR1 MNHNY and CDR2 SVGAGI (reference sequence). Written as DNA, the CDR3 is TGTGCCAGCACCCCGAGGGTGGTTGATACGCAGTATTTT. Amino acids: CASTPRVVDTQYF.

V is TRBV27 and J is TRBJ2-2; TRBD2 matches 12 bases. The CDR3 runs 18 residues. The junction had 8 bases not matched to a gene; V was cut back by 5 bases and J by 1 base. CDR1 is MNHEY and CDR2 is SMNVEV in the germline V gene (reference sequence). DNA for the CDR3: TGTGCCAGCAGTCGTCTAGCGGGGGGGCTAGGGAACACCGGGGAGCTGTTTTTT. Protein product: CASSRLAGGLGNTGELFF.